A selection of T cell receptor beta chains follows, all from one sample in a study of blood T cell repertoires in COVID-19. TCRdb's copy holds only in-frame clones and misses some; the assay was immunoSEQ multiplex PCR. The sample lists under 100,000 clones; 81% were seen once. Sample: peripheral blood. These receptors were obtained from a man at least 80 years old with active or convalescent COVID-19. CDR3s include the opening cysteine and the closing phenylalanine or tryptophan. The D gene is left open where the match is weak. Not all rows give a size; the values are once, few, many and, for expanded clones, a class.

TRBV9	TRBJ1-5	.	.	TGTGCCAGCAGCCCCCTCGCGGACACCAATCAGCCCCAGCATTTT	CASSPLADTNQPQHF
TRBV28	TRBJ1-6	.	TRBD1	TGTGCCAGCACCATCCGGGACAGCTATTCACCCCTCCACTTT	CASTIRDSYSPLHF
TRBV24-1	TRBJ2-1	.	.	TGTGCCACCAGTGATTACTCGAACAATGAGCAGTTCTTC	CATSDYSNNEQFF
TRBV30	TRBJ1-2	.	.	TGTGCCTGGAGTACGAGGGAGGTTGGAGGCTACACCTTC	CAWSTREVGGYTF
TRBV9	TRBJ1-2	.	.	TGTGCCAGCAGCCCCCAGCCCATGACTTATGGCTACACCTTC	CASSPQPMTYGYTF
TRBV6-5	TRBJ2-1	.	TRBD1	TGTGCCAGCAGGAAACCGGGACAGGGGCGAAATGAGCAGTTCTTC	CASRKPGQGRNEQFF
TRBV7-2	TRBJ2-2	.	.	TGTGCCAGCAGCTTATCAGGGGTCACCGGGGAGCTGTTTTTT	CASSLSGVTGELFF
TRBV7-3	TRBJ2-1	.	.	TGTGCCAGCAGCTTAAGCGACTACAATGAGCAGTTCTTC	CASSLSDYNEQFF
TRBV27	TRBJ1-1	.	TRBD1	TGTGCCAGCAGTAGCGGGACAGGGGTTGAAGCTTTCTTT	CASSSGTGVEAFF
TRBV27	TRBJ1-1	once	.	TGTGCCAGCAGTTTATTGAGTGGATCGGTGGCGGCCACTGAAGCTTTCTTT	CASSLLSGSVAATEAFF
TRBV5-1	TRBJ2-7	.	.	TGCGCCAGCAGCTGGGTGGTTGGGCGCTACGAGCAGTACTTC	CASSWVVGRYEQYF
TRBV21-1	TRBJ2-5	.	.	TGTGCCAGCAGCAAACCCCACGGACTCCCCTGGAAGACCCAGTACTTC	CASSKPHGLPWKTQYF
TRBV28	TRBJ1-1	.	TRBD1	TGTGCCAGCAGCCTGGCGGGACAGGGTTCCGCTGAAGCTTTCTTT	CASSLAGQGSAEAFF
TRBV28	TRBJ1-3	.	.	TGTGCCAGCAGTTGGGGGCCGGCCGCCTCTGGAAACACCATATATTTT	CASSWGPAASGNTIYF
TRBV5-1	TRBJ1-1	.	TRBD1	TGCGCCAGCAGCTTCCGGGACAGGGGGCTCTTGAACACTGAAGCTTTCTTT	CASSFRDRGLLNTEAFF
TRBV9	TRBJ2-1	once	.	TGTGCCAGCAGCGCAACTAGGAGCTCCTACAATGAGCAGTTCTTC	CASSATRSSYNEQFF
TRBV28	TRBJ2-5	.	.	TGTGCCAGCAGTGTCAGGGTCCGGGGGGAGACCCAGTACTTC	CASSVRVRGETQYF
TRBV21-1	TRBJ1-3	.	.	TGTGCCAGCAGCAAATACAGGGCTGCTGGAAACACCATATATTTT	CASSKYRAAGNTIYF
TRBV19	TRBJ1-2	.	.	TGTGCCAGTAGTAGGACTGGAGGCTACACCTTC	CASSRTGGYTF
TRBV3-1/TRBV3-2	TRBJ1-5	.	.	TGTGCCAGCAGCCCCGAACAGGTGGGCCAGCCCCAGCATTTT	CASSPEQVGQPQHF
TRBV7-9	TRBJ2-2	.	TRBD2	TGTGCCAGCAGCCGAGCACTAGCGGGGGGAACCGGGGAGCTGTTTTTT	CASSRALAGGTGELFF
TRBV29-1	TRBJ2-3	.	TRBD2	TGCAGCGTTGAAGATCGGGCTAGCGGGGCCCCAGATACGCAGTATTTT	CSVEDRASGAPDTQYF
TRBV29-1	TRBJ1-1	.	.	TGCAGCGTGGTCGGACAGATGAACACTGAAGCTTTCTTT	CSVVGQMNTEAFF
TRBV19	TRBJ1-4	.	.	TGTGCCAGTAGTCCCCCCCCGAGGGAAAAACTGTTTTTT	CASSPPPREKLFF
TRBV23-1	TRBJ1-2	once	TRBD1	TGCGCCAGCCCCCCCACAGGGGGCAGGTTTTGGGATGGCTACACCTTC	CASPPTGGRFWDGYTF
TRBV14	TRBJ1-6	.	.	TGTGCCAGCAGCCAAGTTCGTGGGGGCTCACCCCTCCACTTT	CASSQVRGGSPLHF